These T cell receptor beta chains were read from a single sample in a study of cytomegalovirus exposure and HLA in healthy donors. Generated by immunoSEQ multiplex PCR, the TCRdb table keeps only in-frame clones and is missing some. The table lists about 130,000 clones, over 80% of them singletons, with roughly 6.5% in the top ten. Sequencing used PBMCs. Source of these receptors: a woman in her thirties in good health and CMV-seropositive. CDR3s include the opening cysteine and the closing phenylalanine or tryptophan. A D gene is named only where the DNA matches it firmly. For some rows the clone size is stated as once, few or many, or as a class when expanded; others skip it.

d_gene: TRBD2
abundance: NA
v_gene: TRBV7-9
j_gene: TRBJ2-5
CDR3aa: CASSGTSTETQYF
CDR3nt: TGTGCCAGCAGCGGGACTAGCACGGAGACCCAGTACTTC

d_gene: TRBD1
abundance: NA
v_gene: TRBV18
j_gene: TRBJ2-7
CDR3aa: CASSLLTGASYEQYF
CDR3nt: TGTGCCAGCTCACTACTGACAGGGGCGTCCTACGAGCAGTACTTC

d_gene: TRBD2
abundance: NA
v_gene: TRBV19
j_gene: TRBJ2-1
CDR3aa: CASEIAGGYNEQFF
CDR3nt: TGTGCCAGTGAAATAGCGGGGGGGTACAATGAGCAGTTCTTC

d_gene: NA
abundance: NA
v_gene: TRBV19
j_gene: TRBJ2-7
CDR3aa: CASSPSDLREQYF
CDR3nt: TGTGCCAGTAGTCCTTCGGACTTGCGCGAGCAGTACTTC

d_gene: NA
abundance: NA
v_gene: TRBV7-2
j_gene: TRBJ1-1
CDR3aa: CASSPEWTGEAFF
CDR3nt: TGTGCCAGCAGCCCAGAGTGGACTGGTGAAGCTTTCTTT

d_gene: TRBD1
abundance: NA
v_gene: TRBV7-9
j_gene: TRBJ1-6
CDR3aa: CASSLAQGAYSPLHF
CDR3nt: TGTGCCAGCAGCTTAGCACAGGGGGCGTATTCACCCCTCCACTTT

d_gene: NA
abundance: once
v_gene: TRBV7-9
j_gene: TRBJ2-7
CDR3aa: CASSLTAGQYYEQYF
CDR3nt: TGTGCCAGCAGCTTGACAGCCGGACAGTACTACGAGCAGTACTTC

d_gene: NA
abundance: NA
v_gene: TRBV2
j_gene: TRBJ1-2
CDR3aa: CASSPQRRGYTF
CDR3nt: TGTGCCAGCAGTCCACAGCGGCGAGGCTACACCTTC

d_gene: TRBD1
abundance: NA
v_gene: TRBV7-8
j_gene: TRBJ1-4
CDR3aa: CASSLWGQDGEKLFF
CDR3nt: TGTGCCAGCAGCTTGTGGGGACAGGACGGTGAAAAACTGTTTTTT

d_gene: TRBD2
abundance: NA
v_gene: TRBV7-3
j_gene: TRBJ2-3
CDR3aa: CASSRRLAGDFDTQYF
CDR3nt: TGTGCCAGCAGCCGTAGACTAGCGGGAGATTTTGATACGCAGTATTTT

d_gene: NA
abundance: NA
v_gene: TRBV5-6
j_gene: TRBJ1-2
CDR3aa: CASSLRTAQPGYTF
CDR3nt: TGTGCCAGCAGCTTGCGCACAGCCCAGCCCGGCTACACCTTC

d_gene: TRBD2
abundance: once
v_gene: TRBV10-3
j_gene: TRBJ2-1
CDR3aa: CAISGDGGEQFF
CDR3nt: TGTGCCATCAGTGGGGACGGGGGGGAGCAGTTCTTC

d_gene: NA
abundance: NA
v_gene: TRBV18
j_gene: TRBJ2-1
CDR3aa: CASSRGKREQFF
CDR3nt: TGTGCCAGCTCACGAGGGAAGAGGGAGCAGTTCTTC

d_gene: TRBD2
abundance: NA
v_gene: TRBV7-2
j_gene: TRBJ2-7
CDR3aa: CASSLNGGRMANEQYF
CDR3nt: TGTGCCAGCAGCTTAAATGGCGGGAGGATGGCAAACGAGCAGTACTTC

d_gene: TRBD1
abundance: NA
v_gene: TRBV5-1
j_gene: TRBJ1-2
CDR3aa: CASSRGQGAYGYTF
CDR3nt: TGCGCCAGCAGCCGCGGACAGGGGGCCTATGGCTACACCTTC

d_gene: TRBD2
abundance: NA
v_gene: TRBV28
j_gene: TRBJ2-7
CDR3aa: CASSQPREGTYEQYF
CDR3nt: TGTGCCAGCAGCCAGCCGCGGGAGGGGACCTACGAGCAGTACTTC

d_gene: TRBD2
abundance: NA
v_gene: TRBV4-2
j_gene: TRBJ2-1
CDR3aa: CASSQDASGGVYNEQFF
CDR3nt: TGTGCCAGCAGCCAAGATGCGAGCGGGGGGGTCTACAATGAGCAGTTCTTC

d_gene: TRBD2
abundance: NA
v_gene: TRBV7-2
j_gene: TRBJ2-2
CDR3aa: CASSTGGITGELFF
CDR3nt: TGTGCCAGCAGCACGGGGGGGATCACCGGGGAGCTGTTTTTT

d_gene: TRBD1
abundance: NA
v_gene: TRBV4-2
j_gene: TRBJ1-2
CDR3aa: CASSQAIGTDYGYTF
CDR3nt: TGTGCCAGCAGCCAAGCTATCGGGACAGATTATGGCTACACCTTC

d_gene: NA
abundance: NA
v_gene: TRBV28
j_gene: TRBJ2-7
CDR3aa: CASSFLAGTYEQYF
CDR3nt: NA

d_gene: NA
abundance: NA
v_gene: TRBV7-9
j_gene: TRBJ1-4
CDR3aa: CASSFPQGTNEKLFF
CDR3nt: TGTGCCAGCAGCTTTCCTCAGGGGACTAATGAAAAACTGTTTTTT

d_gene: TRBD1
abundance: few
v_gene: TRBV6-1
j_gene: TRBJ2-7
CDR3aa: CASRLTGQVNEQYF
CDR3nt: TGTGCCAGCCGATTAACGGGACAGGTGAACGAGCAGTACTTC

d_gene: TRBD2
abundance: NA
v_gene: TRBV28
j_gene: TRBJ2-2
CDR3aa: CASSRGSGGAAGELFF
CDR3nt: TGTGCCAGCAGTCGTGGGAGCGGGGGAGCCGCCGGGGAGCTGTTTTTT

d_gene: NA
abundance: once
v_gene: TRBV28
j_gene: TRBJ1-1
CDR3aa: CATGRRTEAFF
CDR3nt: TGTGCCACAGGGAGGCGTACTGAAGCTTTCTTT

d_gene: NA
abundance: NA
v_gene: TRBV18
j_gene: TRBJ2-2
CDR3aa: CASSLTPDSRHTGELFF
CDR3nt: TGTGCCAGCTCGTTGACCCCAGACAGTCGACACACCGGGGAGCTGTTTTTT

d_gene: NA
abundance: NA
v_gene: TRBV29-1
j_gene: TRBJ2-2
CDR3aa: CSVGQGFTGELFF
CDR3nt: TGCAGCGTTGGGCAGGGGTTCACCGGGGAGCTGTTTTTT

d_gene: TRBD1
abundance: NA
v_gene: TRBV6-5
j_gene: TRBJ1-4
CDR3aa: CASSSGGQGEKLFF
CDR3nt: TGTGCCAGCAGTTCAGGGGGCCAAGGTGAAAAACTGTTTTTT

d_gene: NA
abundance: few
v_gene: TRBV28
j_gene: TRBJ2-7
CDR3aa: CASKAGTPAWYEQYF
CDR3nt: TGTGCCAGCAAAGCCGGGACACCTGCTTGGTACGAGCAGTACTTC

d_gene: TRBD2
abundance: NA
v_gene: TRBV5-4
j_gene: TRBJ2-5
CDR3aa: CASSLRSRREGPSETQYF
CDR3nt: TGTGCCAGCAGCTTAAGGTCTAGGCGGGAGGGCCCTTCGGAGACCCAGTACTTC

d_gene: TRBD1
abundance: NA
v_gene: TRBV6-4
j_gene: TRBJ2-1
CDR3aa: CASRETGVNEQFF
CDR3nt: TGTGCCAGCAGAGAGACAGGGGTCAATGAGCAGTTCTTC

d_gene: NA
abundance: NA
v_gene: TRBV7-9
j_gene: TRBJ1-2
CDR3aa: CASSLLRDPRGYTF
CDR3nt: TGTGCCAGCAGCTTATTGCGGGACCCACGAGGCTACACCTTC

d_gene: NA
abundance: NA
v_gene: TRBV7-6
j_gene: TRBJ1-6
CDR3aa: CASSLVAGKNSPLHF
CDR3nt: TGTGCCAGCAGCTTAGTTGCAGGGAAGAATTCACCCCTCCACTTT

d_gene: TRBD2
abundance: NA
v_gene: TRBV7-9
j_gene: TRBJ2-7
CDR3aa: CASSLVSSLAGTEYF
CDR3nt: TGTGCCAGCAGCTTAGTTTCTAGCCTAGCGGGGACCGAGTACTTC

d_gene: NA
abundance: NA
v_gene: TRBV27
j_gene: TRBJ2-5
CDR3aa: CASSLFGGGETQYF
CDR3nt: TGTGCCAGCAGTTTATTTGGGGGAGGAGAGACCCAGTACTTC

d_gene: NA
abundance: NA
v_gene: TRBV29-1
j_gene: TRBJ2-5
CDR3aa: CSAAPGNGETQYF
CDR3nt: TGCAGCGCCGCACCGGGGAATGGGGAGACCCAGTACTTC

d_gene: NA
abundance: NA
v_gene: TRBV7-8
j_gene: TRBJ2-3
CDR3aa: CASSLDRYNTQYF
CDR3nt: TGTGCCAGCAGCTTAGACAGATATAATACGCAGTATTTT

d_gene: NA
abundance: NA
v_gene: TRBV6-1
j_gene: TRBJ1-6
CDR3aa: CASSEYRVSPLHF
CDR3nt: TGTGCCAGCAGTGAATACAGGGTCTCACCCCTCCACTTT

d_gene: NA
abundance: NA
v_gene: TRBV9
j_gene: TRBJ1-4
CDR3aa: CASSAVGAWDEKLFF
CDR3nt: TGTGCCAGCAGCGCAGTGGGGGCCTGGGATGAAAAACTGTTTTTT

d_gene: TRBD1
abundance: once
v_gene: TRBV4-2
j_gene: TRBJ2-6
CDR3aa: CASSPPGQGPSGANVLTF
CDR3nt: TGTGCCAGCAGCCCCCCAGGACAGGGCCCCTCTGGGGCCAACGTCCTGACTTTC

d_gene: TRBD2
abundance: NA
v_gene: TRBV5-1
j_gene: TRBJ2-5
CDR3aa: CASSLEGTTEETQYF
CDR3nt: TGCGCCAGCAGCTTGGAAGGGACTACCGAAGAGACCCAGTACTTC

d_gene: TRBD1
abundance: NA
v_gene: TRBV28
j_gene: TRBJ1-5
CDR3aa: CASRWTGSQPQHF
CDR3nt: TGTGCCAGCCGATGGACAGGGAGTCAGCCCCAGCATTTT

d_gene: NA
abundance: once
v_gene: TRBV29-1
j_gene: TRBJ2-2
CDR3aa: CSVTVGGTGELFF
CDR3nt: TGCAGCGTCACGGTGGGGGGCACCGGGGAGCTGTTTTTT

d_gene: TRBD1
abundance: NA
v_gene: TRBV6-1
j_gene: TRBJ2-7
CDR3aa: CASRATGISYEQYF
CDR3nt: TGTGCCAGCAGGGCGACAGGGATCTCCTACGAGCAGTACTTC